This T cell receptor beta chain was sequenced for a study of beta chain features in type 1 diabetes. General study findings and limits: Shortening that was moderate but significant affected the TCRB CDR3s of Type 1 diabetes patients in all four CD4+ subsets.

V gave up 2 bases and J gave up 4 bases, with 9 bases separating them. CDR1 is GTSNPN, CDR2 SVGIG, per germline (reference sequence). The CDR3 extends over 12 amino acids. What was sequenced were expressed TCRB transcripts, since all of the isolated RNA had been reverse transcribed. Assay used: immunoSEQ multiplex PCR; TCRdb lists only in-frame clones, some missing. The data contain approximately 250,000 clones, approximately 25% of them seen just once; the ten biggest clones take up about 0.012%. Remarks on this clone: Its specificity is unknown.

The specimen was naive CD4+ T cells from blood. V gene TRBV30 combines with J gene TRBJ2-7; D is possibly TRBD1 (6 bases). The clonotype originates from a woman aged 30 to 39 with type 1 diabetes. The CDR3 DNA is TGTGCCTGGAGTACAGGGTGGTACGAGCAGTACTTC. This gives the protein CAWSTGWYEQYF. The complete variable domain, with remaining parts taken from reference TRBV30 and TRBJ2-7, reads SQTIHQWPATLVQPVGSPLSLECTVEGTSNPNLYWYRQAAGRGLQLLFYSVGIGQISSEVPQNLSASRPQDRQFILSSKKLLLSDSGFYLCAWSTGWYEQYFGPGTRLTVT.